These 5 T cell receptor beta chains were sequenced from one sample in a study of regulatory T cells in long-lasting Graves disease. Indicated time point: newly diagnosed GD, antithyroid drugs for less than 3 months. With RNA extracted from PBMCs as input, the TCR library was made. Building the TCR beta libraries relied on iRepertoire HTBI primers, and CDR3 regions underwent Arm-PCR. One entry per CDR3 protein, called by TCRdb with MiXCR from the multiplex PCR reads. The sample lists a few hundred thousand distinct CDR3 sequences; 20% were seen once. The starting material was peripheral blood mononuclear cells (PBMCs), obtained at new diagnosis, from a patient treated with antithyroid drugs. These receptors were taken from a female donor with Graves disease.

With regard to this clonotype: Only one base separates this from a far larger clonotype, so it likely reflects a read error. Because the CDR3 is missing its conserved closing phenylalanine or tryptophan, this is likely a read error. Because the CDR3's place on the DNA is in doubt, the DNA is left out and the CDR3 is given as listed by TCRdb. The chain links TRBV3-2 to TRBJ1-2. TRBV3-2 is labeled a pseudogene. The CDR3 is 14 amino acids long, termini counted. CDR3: CASSQGRTNYGYTL.

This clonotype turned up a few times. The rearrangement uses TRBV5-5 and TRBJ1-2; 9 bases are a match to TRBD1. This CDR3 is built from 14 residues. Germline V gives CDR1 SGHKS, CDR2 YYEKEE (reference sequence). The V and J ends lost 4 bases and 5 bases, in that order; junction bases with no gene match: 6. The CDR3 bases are TGTGCCAGCAGCAAGACAGGGGGTGATTATGGCTACACCTTC. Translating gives CASSKTGGDYGYTF.

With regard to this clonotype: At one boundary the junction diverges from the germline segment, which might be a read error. CDR3 residues: CASSFGGHNKQFF. CDR3 DNA: TGTGCCAGCAGCTTTGGAGGGCACAATAAGCAGTTCTTC. The rearrangement joins TRBV7-2 to TRBJ2-1, with a weak D call TRBD2 (6 bases). The CDR3 extends over 13 amino acids. Looked up from germline, CDR1 is SGHTA and CDR2 is FQGNSA.

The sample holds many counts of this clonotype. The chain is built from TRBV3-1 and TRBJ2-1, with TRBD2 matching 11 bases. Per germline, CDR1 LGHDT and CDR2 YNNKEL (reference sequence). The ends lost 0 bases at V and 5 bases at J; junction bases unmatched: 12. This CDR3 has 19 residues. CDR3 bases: TGTGCCAGCAGCCAAGATCTTGTACTAGCGGGAGTCGGTGACAATGAGCAGTTCTTC. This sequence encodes CASSQDLVLAGVGDNEQFF.

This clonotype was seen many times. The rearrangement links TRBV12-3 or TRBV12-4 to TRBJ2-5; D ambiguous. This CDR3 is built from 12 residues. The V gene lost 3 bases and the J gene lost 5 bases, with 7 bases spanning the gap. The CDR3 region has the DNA TGTGCCAGCAGTTTTGGGTTGGAGACCCAGTACTTC. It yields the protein CASSFGLETQYF.